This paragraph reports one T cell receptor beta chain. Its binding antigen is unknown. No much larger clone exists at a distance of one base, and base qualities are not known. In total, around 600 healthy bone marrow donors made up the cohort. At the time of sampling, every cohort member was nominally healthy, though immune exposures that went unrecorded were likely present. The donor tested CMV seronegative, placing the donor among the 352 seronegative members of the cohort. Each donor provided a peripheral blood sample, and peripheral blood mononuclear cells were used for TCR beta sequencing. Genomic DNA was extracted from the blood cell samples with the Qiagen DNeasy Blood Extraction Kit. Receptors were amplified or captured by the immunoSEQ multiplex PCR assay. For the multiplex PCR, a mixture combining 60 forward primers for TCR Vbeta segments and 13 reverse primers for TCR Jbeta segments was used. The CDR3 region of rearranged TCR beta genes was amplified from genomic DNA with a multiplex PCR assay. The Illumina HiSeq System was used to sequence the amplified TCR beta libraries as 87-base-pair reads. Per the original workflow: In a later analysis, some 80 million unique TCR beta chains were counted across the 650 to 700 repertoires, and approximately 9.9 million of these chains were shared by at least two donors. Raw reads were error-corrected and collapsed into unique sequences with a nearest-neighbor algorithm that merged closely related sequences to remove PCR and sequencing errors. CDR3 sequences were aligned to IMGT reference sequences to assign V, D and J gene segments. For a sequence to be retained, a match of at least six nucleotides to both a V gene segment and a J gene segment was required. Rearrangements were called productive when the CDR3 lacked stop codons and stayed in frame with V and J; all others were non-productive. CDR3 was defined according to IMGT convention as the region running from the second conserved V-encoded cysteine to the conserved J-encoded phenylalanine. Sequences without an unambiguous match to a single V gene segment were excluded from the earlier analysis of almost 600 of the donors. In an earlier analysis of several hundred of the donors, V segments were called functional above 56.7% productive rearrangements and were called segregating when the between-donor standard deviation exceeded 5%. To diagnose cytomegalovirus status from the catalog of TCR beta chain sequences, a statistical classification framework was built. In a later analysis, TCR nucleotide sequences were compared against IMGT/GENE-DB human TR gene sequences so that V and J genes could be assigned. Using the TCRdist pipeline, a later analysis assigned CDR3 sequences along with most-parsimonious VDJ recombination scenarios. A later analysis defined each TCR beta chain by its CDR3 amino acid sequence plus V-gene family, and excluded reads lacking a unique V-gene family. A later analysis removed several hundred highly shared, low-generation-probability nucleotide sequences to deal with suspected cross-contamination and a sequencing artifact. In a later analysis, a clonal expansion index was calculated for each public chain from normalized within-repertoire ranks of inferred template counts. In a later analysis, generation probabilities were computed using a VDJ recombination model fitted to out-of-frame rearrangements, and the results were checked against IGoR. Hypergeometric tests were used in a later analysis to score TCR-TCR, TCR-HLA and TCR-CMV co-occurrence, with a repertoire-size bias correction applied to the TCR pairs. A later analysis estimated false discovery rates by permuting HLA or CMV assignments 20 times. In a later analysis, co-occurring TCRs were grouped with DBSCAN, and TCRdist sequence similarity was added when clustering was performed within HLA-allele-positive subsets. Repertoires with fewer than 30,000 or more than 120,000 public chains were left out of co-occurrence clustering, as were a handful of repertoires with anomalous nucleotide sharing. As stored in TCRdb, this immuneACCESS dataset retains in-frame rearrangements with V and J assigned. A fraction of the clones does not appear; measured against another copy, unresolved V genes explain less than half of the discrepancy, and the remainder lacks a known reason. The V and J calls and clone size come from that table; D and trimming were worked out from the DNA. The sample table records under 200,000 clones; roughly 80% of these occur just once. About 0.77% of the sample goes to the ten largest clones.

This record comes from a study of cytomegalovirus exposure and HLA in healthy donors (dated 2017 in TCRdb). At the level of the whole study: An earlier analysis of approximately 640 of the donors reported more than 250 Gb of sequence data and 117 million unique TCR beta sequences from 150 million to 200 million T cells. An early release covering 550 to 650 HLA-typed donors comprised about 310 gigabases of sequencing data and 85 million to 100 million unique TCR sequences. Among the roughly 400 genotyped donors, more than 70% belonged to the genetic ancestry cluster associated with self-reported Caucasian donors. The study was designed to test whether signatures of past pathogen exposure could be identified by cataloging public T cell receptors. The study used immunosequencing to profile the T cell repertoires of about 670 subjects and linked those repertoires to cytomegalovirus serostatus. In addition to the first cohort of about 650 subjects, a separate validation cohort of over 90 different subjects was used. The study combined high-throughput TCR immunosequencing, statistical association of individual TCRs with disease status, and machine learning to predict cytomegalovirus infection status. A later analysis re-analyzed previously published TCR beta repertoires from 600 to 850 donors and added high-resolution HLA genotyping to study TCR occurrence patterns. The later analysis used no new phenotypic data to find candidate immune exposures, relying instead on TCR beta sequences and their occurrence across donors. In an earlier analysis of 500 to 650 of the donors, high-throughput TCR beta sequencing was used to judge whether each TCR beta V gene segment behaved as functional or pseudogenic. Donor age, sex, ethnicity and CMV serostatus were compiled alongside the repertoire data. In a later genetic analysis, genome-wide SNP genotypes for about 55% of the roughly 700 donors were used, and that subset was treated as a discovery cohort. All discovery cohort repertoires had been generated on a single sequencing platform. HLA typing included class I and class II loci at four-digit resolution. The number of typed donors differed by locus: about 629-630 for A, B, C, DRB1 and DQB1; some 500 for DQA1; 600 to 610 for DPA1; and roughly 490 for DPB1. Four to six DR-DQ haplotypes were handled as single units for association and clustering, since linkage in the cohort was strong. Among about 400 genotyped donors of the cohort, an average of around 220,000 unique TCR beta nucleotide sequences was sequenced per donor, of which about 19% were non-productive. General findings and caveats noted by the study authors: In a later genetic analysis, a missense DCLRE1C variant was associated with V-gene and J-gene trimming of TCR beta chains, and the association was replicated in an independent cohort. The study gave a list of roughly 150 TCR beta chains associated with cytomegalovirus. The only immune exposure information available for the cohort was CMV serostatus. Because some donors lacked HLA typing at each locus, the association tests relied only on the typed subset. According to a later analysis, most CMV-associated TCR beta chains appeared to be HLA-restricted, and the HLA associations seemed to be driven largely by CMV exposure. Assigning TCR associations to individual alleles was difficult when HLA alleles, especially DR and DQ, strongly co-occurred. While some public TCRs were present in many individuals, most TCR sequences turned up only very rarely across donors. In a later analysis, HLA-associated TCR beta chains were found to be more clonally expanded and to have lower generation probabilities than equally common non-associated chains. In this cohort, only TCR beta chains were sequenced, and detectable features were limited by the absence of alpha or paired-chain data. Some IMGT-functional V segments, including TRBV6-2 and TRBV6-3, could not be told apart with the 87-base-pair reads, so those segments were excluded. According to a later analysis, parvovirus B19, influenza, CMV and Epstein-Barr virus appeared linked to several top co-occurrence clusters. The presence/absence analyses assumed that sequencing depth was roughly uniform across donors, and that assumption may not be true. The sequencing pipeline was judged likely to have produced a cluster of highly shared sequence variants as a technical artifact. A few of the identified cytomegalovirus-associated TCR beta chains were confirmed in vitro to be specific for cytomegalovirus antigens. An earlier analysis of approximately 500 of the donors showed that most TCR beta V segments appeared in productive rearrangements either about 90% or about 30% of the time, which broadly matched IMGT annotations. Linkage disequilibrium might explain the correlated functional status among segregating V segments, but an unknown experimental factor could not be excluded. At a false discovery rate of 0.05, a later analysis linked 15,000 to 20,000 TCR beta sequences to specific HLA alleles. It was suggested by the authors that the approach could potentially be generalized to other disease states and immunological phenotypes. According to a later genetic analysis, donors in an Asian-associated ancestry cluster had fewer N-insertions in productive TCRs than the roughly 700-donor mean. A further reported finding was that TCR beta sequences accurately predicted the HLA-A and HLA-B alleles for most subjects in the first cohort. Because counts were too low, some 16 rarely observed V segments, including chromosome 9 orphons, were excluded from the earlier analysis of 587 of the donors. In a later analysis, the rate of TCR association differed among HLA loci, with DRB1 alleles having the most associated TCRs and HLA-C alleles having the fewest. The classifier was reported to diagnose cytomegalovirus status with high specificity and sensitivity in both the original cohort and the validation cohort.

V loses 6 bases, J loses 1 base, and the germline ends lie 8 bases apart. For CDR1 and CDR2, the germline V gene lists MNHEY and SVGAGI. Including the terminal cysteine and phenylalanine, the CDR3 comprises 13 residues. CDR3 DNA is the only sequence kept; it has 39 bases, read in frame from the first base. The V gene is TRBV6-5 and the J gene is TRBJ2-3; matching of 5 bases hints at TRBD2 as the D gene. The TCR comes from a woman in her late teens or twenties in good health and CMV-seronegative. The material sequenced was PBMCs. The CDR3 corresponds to CASRGARTDTQYF. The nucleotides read TGTGCCAGCAGGGGAGCCCGCACAGATACGCAGTATTTT.